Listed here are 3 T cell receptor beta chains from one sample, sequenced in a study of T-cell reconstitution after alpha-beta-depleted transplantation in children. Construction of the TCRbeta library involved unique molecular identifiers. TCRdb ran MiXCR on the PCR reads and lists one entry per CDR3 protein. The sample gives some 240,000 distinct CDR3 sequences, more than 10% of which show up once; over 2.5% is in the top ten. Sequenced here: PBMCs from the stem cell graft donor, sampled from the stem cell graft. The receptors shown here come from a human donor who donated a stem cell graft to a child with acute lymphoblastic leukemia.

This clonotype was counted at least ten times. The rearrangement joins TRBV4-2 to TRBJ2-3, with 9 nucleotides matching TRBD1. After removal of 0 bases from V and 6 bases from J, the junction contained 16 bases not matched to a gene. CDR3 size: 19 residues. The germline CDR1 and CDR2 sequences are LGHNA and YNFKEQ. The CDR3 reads CASSQDHGLGQGLGDTQYF. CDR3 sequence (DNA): TGTGCCAGCAGCCAAGATCACGGGTTAGGACAGGGGTTAGGGGATACGCAGTATTTT.

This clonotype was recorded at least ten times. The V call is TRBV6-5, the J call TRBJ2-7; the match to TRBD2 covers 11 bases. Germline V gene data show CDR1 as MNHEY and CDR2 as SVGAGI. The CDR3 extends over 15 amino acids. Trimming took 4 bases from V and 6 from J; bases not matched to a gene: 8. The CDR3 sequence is CASSSYRLAGSEQYF. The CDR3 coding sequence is TGTGCCAGCAGTTCATATAGACTAGCGGGAAGCGAGCAGTACTTC.

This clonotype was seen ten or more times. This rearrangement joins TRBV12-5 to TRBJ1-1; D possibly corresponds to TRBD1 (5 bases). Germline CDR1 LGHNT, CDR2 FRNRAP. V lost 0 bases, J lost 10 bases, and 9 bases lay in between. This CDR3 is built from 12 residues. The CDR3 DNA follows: TGTGCTAGTGGTTTGGTTCCAGGGCGAGCTTTCTTT. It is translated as CASGLVPGRAFF.